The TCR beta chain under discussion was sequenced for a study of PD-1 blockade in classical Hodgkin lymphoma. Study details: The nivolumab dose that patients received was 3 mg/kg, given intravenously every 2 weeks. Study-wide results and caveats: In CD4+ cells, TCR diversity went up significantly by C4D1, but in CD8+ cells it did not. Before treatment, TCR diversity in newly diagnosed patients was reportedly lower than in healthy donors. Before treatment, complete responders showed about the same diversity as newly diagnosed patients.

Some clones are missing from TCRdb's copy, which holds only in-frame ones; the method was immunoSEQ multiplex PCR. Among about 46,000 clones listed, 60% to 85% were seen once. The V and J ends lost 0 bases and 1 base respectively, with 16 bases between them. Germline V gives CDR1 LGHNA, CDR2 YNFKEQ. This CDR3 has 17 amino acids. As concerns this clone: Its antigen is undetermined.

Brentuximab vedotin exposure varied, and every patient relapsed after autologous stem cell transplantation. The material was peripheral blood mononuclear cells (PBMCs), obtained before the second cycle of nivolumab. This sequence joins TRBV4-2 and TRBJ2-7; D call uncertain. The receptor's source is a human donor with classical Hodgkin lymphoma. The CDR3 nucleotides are TGTGCCAGCAGCCAAGATTTCGCCGAGCGTGCGTCCTACGAGCAGTACTTC. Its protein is CASSQDFAERASYEQYF.